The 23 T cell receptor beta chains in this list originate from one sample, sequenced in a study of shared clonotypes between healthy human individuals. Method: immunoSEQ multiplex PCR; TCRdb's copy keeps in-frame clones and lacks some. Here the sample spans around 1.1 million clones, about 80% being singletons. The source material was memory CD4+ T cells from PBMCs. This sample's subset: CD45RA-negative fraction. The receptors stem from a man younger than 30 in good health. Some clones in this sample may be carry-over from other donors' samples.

CDR3 sequence reads: CASSPGLSSYNEQFF. The CDR3 coding sequence is TGTGCCAGCAGCCCCGGACTGAGCTCCTACAATGAGCAGTTCTTC. The rearrangement links TRBV7-3 to TRBJ2-1; D might be TRBD2 (5 bases). V dropped 5 bases and J dropped 0 bases, with 11 bases sitting between them. The V gene's germline CDR1 is SGHTA and CDR2 FQGTGA. This CDR3 region has 15 residues.

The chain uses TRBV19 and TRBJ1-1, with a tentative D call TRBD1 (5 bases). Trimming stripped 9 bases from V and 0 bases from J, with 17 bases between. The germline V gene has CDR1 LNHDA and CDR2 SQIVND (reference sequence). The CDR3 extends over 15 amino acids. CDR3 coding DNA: TGTGCCAGCCTCCCCTCCGGGGCGTTGAACACTGAAGCTTTCTTT. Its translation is CASLPSGALNTEAFF.

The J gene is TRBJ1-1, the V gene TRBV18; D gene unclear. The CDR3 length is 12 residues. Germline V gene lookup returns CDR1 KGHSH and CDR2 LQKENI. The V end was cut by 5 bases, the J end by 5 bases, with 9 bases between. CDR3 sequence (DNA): TGTGCCAGCTCATTCGCGGTTACTGAAGCTTTCTTT. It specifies CASSFAVTEAFF.

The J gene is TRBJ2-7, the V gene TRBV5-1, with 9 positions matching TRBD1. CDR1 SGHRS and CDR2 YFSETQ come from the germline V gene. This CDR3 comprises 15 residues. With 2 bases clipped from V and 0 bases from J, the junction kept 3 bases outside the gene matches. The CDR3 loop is CASSFGTGPSYEQYF. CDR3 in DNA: TGCGCCAGCAGCTTCGGGACAGGGCCCTCCTACGAGCAGTACTTC. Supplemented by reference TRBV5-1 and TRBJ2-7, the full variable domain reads KAGVTQTPRYLIKTRGQQVTLSCSPISGHRSVSWYQQTPGQGLQFLFEYFSETQRNKGNFPGRFSGRQFSNSRSEMNVSTLELGDSALYLCASSFGTGPSYEQYFGPGTRLTVT.

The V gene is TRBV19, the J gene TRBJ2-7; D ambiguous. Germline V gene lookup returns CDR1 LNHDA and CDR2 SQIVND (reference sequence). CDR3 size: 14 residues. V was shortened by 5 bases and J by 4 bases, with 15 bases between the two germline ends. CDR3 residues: CASSLNVAGYEQYF. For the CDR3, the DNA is TGTGCCAGTAGTCTGAACGTAGCAGGATACGAGCAGTACTTC. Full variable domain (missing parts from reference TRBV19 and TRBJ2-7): DGGITQSPKYLFRKEGQNVTLSCEQNLNHDAMYWYRQDPGQGLRLIYYSQIVNDFQKGDIAEGYSVSREKKESFPLTVTSAQKNPTAFYLCASSLNVAGYEQYFGPGTRLTVT.

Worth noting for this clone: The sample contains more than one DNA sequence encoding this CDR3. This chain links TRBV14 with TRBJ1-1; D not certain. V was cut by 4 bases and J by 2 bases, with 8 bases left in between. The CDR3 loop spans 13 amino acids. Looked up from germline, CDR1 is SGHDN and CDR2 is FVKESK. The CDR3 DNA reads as TGTGCCAGCAGCCGAAACAGAAACACTGAAGCTTTCTTT. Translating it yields CASSRNRNTEAFF.

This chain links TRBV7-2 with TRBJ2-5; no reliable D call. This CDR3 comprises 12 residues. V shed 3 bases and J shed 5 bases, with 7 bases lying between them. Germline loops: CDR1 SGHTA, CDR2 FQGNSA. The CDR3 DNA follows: TGTGCCAGCAGCTTTCACTTGGAGACCCAGTACTTC. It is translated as CASSFHLETQYF.

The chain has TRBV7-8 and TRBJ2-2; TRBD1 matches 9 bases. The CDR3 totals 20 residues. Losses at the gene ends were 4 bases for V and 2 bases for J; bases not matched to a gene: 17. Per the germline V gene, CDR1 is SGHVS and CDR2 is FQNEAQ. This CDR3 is CASSSPGQGLLVGNTGELFF. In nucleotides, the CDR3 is TGTGCCAGCAGCTCTCCGGGACAGGGCCTCCTCGTGGGAAACACCGGGGAGCTGTTTTTT.

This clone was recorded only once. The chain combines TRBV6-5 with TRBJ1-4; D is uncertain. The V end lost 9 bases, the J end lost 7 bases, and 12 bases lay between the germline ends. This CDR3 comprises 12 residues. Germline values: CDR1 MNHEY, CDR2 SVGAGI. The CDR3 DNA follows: TGTGCCAGTGGCCCCTTTTTTGAAAAACTGTTTTTT. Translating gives CASGPFFEKLFF.

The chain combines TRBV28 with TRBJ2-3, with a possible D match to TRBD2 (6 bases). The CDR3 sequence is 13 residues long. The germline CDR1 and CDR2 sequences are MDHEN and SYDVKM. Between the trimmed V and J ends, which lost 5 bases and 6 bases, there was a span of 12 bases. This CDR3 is CASSRGKWDTQYF. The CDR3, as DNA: TGTGCCAGCAGTCGCGGGAAGTGGGATACGCAGTATTTT.

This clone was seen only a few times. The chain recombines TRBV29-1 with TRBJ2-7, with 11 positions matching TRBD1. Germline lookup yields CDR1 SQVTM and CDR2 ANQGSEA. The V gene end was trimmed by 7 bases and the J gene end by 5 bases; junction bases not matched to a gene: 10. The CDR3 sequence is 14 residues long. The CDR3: CSAGQGALLDEQYF. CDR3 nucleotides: TGCAGCGCCGGACAGGGGGCGCTTCTCGACGAGCAGTACTTC.

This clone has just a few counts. For the CDR3, the DNA is TGTGCCATCAAGGGCAGACTTAACACCGGGGAGCTGTTTTTT. Encoded protein: CAIKGRLNTGELFF. The chain joins TRBV10-3 to TRBJ2-2, with D hard to call. V was cut by 7 bases and J by 2 bases, with 11 bases left in between. In germline, CDR1 is ENHRY, CDR2 SYGVKD. The CDR3 loop spans 14 amino acids.

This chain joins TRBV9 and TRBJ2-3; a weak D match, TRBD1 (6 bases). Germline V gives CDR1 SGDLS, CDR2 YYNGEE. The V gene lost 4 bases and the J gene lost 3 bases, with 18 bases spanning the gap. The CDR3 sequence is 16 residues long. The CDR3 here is CASSLTARGQTDTQYF. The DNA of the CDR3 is TGTGCCAGCAGCCTCACCGCCAGGGGTCAGACAGATACGCAGTATTTT.

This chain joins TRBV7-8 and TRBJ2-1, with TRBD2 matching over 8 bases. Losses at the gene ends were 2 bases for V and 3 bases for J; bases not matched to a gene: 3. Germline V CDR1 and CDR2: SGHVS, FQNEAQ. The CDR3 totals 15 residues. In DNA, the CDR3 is TGTGCCAGCAGCTTACTAGCGGGCCTCTACAATGAGCAGTTCTTC. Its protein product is CASSLLAGLYNEQFF. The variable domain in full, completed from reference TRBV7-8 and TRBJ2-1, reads GAGVSQSPRYKVAKRGQDVALRCDPISGHVSLFWYQQALGQGPEFLTYFQNEAQLDKSGLPSDRFFAERPEGSVSTLKIQRTQQEDSAVYLCASSLLAGLYNEQFFGPGTRLTVL.

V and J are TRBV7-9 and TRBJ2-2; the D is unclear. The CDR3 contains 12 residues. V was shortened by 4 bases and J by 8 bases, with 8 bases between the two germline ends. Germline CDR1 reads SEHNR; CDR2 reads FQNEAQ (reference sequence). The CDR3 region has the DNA TGTGCCAGCAGCTCCCGGGCTGGGGAGCTGTTTTTT. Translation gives CASSSRAGELFF.

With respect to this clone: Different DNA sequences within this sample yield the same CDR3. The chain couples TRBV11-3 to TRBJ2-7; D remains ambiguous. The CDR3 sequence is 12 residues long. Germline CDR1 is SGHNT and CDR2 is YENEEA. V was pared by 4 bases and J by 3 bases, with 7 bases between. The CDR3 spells CASSSDGYEQYF. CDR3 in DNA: TGTGCCAGCAGCTCGGACGGCTACGAGCAGTACTTC.

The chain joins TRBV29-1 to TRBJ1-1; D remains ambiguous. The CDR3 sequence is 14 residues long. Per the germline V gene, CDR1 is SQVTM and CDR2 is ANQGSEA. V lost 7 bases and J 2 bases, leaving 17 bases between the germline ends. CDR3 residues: CSALSTPGNTEAFF. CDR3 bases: TGCAGCGCCCTATCCACTCCGGGAAACACTGAAGCTTTCTTT.

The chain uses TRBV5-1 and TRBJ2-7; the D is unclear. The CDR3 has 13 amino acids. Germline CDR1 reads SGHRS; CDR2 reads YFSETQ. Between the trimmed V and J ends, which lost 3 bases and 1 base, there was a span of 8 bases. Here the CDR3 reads CASSSSNSYEQYF. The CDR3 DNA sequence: TGCGCCAGCAGCTCGTCGAATTCCTACGAGCAGTACTTC.

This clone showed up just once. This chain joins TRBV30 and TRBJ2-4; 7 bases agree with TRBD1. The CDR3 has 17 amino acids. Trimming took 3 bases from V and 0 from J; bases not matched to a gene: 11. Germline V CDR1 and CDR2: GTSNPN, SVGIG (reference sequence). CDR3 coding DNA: TGTGCCTGGAGCAGGGGGATCAACAACCTAGCCAAAAACATTCAGTACTTC. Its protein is CAWSRGINNLAKNIQYF.

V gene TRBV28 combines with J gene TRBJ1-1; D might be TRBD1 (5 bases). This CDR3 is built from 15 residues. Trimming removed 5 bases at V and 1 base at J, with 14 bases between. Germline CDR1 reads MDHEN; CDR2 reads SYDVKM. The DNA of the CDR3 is TGTGCCAGCAGTACAGGAGGCCCTTCGAACACTGAAGCTTTCTTT. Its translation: CASSTGGPSNTEAFF.

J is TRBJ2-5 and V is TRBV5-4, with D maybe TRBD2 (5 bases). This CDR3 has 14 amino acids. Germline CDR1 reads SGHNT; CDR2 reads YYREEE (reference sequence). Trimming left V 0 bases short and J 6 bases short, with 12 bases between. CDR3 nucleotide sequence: TGTGCCAGCAGCTTGGTTCGGGATGGAAAGACCCAGTACTTC. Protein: CASSLVRDGKTQYF.

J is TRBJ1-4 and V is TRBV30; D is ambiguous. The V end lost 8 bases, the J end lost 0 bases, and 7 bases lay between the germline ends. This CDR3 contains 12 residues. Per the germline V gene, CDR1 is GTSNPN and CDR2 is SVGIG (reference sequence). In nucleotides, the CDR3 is TGTGCCGGAGGGCCAACTAATGAAAAACTGTTTTTT. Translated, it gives CAGGPTNEKLFF.

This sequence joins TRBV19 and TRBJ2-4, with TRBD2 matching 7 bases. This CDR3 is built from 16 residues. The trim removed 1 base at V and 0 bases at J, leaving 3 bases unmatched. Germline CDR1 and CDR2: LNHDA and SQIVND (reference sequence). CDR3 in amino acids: CASSIASGLAKNIQYF. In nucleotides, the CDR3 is TGTGCCAGTAGTATAGCTAGCGGCCTAGCCAAAAACATTCAGTACTTC.